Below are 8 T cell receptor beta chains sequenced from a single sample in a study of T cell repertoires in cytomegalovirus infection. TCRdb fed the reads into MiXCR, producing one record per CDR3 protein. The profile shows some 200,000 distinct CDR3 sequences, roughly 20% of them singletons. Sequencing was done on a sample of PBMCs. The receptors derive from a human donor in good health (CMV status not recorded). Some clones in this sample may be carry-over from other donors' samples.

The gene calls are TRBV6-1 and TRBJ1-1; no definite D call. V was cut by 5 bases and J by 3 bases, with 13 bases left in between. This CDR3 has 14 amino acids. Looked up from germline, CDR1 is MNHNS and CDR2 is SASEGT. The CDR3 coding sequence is TGTGCCAGCAGTTACGACGGCAAGTACACTGAAGCTTTCTTT. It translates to CASSYDGKYTEAFF.

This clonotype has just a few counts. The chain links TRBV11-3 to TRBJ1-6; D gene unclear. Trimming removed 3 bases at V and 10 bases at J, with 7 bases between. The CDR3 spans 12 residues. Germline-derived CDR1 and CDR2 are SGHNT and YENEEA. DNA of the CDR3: TGTGCCAGCAGCTTGCGGACCTCACCCCTCCACTTT. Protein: CASSLRTSPLHF.

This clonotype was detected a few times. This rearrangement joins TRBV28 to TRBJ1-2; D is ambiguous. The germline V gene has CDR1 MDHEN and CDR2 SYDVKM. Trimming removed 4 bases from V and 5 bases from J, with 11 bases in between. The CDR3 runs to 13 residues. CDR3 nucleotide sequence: TGTGCCAGCAGTTCCCCAAATAAGTATGGCTACACCTTC. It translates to CASSSPNKYGYTF.

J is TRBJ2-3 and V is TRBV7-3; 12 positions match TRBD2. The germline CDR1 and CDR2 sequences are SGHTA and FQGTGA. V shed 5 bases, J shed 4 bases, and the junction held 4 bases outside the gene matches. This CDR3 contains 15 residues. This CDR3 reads CASSKLAGGADTQYF. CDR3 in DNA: TGTGCCAGCAGCAAACTAGCGGGGGGCGCAGATACGCAGTATTTT.

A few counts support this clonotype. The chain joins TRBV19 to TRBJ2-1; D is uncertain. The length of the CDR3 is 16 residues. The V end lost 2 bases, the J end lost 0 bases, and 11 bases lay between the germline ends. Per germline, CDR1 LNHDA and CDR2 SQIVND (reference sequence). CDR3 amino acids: CASSITTHSSYNEQFF. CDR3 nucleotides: TGTGCCAGTAGTATAACCACCCATAGCTCCTACAATGAGCAGTTCTTC.

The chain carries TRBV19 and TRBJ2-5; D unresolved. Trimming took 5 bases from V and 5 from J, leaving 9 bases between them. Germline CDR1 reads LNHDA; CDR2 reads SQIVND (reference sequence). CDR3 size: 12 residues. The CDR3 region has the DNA TGTGCCAGTAGTTCAACGCGGGAGACCCAGTACTTC. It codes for CASSSTRETQYF.

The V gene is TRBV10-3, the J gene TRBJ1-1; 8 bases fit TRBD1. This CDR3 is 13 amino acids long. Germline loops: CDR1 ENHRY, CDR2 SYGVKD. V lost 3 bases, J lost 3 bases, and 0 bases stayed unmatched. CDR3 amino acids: CAISDRGHTEAFF. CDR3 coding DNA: TGTGCCATCAGTGACAGGGGGCACACTGAAGCTTTCTTT.

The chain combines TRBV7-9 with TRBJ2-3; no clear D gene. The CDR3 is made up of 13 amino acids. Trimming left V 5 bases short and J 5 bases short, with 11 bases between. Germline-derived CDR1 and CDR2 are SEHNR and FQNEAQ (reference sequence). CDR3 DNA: TGTGCCAGCAGCCTCCCTCCGGGAGATACGCAGTATTTT. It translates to CASSLPPGDTQYF.